This T cell receptor beta chain was identified in a study of blood T cell repertoires in COVID-19. The V gene's germline CDR1 is SGHNT and CDR2 YYREEE (reference sequence). There are 15 residues in the CDR3. The J segment lost 0 bases and the V segment lost 5 bases, leaving 7 bases of the junction unmatched. Sequencing used immunoSEQ multiplex PCR; TCRdb keeps in-frame clones, though not all of them. Of roughly 250,000 clones listed, approximately 91% are singletons. The TCR sequence derives from a middle-aged woman with acute COVID-19. The specimen sequenced was PBMCs or T cells enriched from blood (not recorded which). The chain links TRBV5-4 to TRBJ1-2; TRBD1 matches at 7 bases. CDR3 nucleotides: TGTGCCAGCAGTCTCAGACAGGGAACTAACTATGGCTACACCTTC. Translated: CASSLRQGTNYGYTF.